The 18 T cell receptor beta chains below come from one sample, sequenced in a study of blood T cell repertoires in COVID-19. Measured with immunoSEQ multiplex PCR; TCRdb has only the in-frame clones, and not every one. The sample comprises over 300,000 clones, 80% to 90% of which are singletons, and over 2% rests with the top ten. What was sequenced was PBMCs or T cells enriched from blood (not recorded which). These receptors all come from a man younger than 40 who had recovered from COVID-19.

This clone was found a few times. The chain combines TRBV5-1 with TRBJ2-5; perhaps TRBD2 as D (5 bases). Trimming pared 4 bases from V and 3 bases from J, leaving 10 bases between. Germline V gene sequence: CDR1 SGHRS, CDR2 YFSETQ. The CDR3 is 13 residues long. CDR3 DNA: TGCGCCAGCAGCACCATGGGAGAAGAGACCCAGTACTTC. Amino acids: CASSTMGEETQYF.

This chain links TRBV6-5 with TRBJ1-2; 7 nucleotides agree with TRBD1. V lost 8 bases to trimming and J lost 5 bases; unmatched junction nucleotides: 2. CDR1 and CDR2 (germline): MNHEY, SVGAGI. CDR3 length equals 11 residues. The CDR3 DNA sequence: TGTGCCAGCGGGACAGTGTATGGCTACACCTTC. It translates to CASGTVYGYTF.

The chain links TRBV7-2 to TRBJ1-2, with a tentative D call TRBD1 (5 bases). Germline V gene data show CDR1 as SGHTA and CDR2 as FQGNSA. The CDR3 has 17 residues. Deletions cut 5 bases from V and 8 bases from J, with 27 bases between. The CDR3 coding sequence is TGTGCCAGCAGCCAACCCCCAAAAATTGGCAGGGTGAGAGGCTACACCTTC. This sequence encodes CASSQPPKIGRVRGYTF. Complete variable domain (other parts from reference TRBV7-2 and TRBJ1-2): GAGVSQSPSNKVTEKGKDVELRCDPISGHTALYWYRQSLGQGLEFLIYFQGNSAPDKSGLPSDRFSAERTGGSVSTLTIQRTQQEDSAVYLCASSQPPKIGRVRGYTFGSGTRLTVV.

This clone was detected once. The J gene is TRBJ1-4, the V gene TRBV4-3, with D tentatively TRBD1 (6 bases). The CDR3 has 15 amino acids. CDR1 is LGHNA, CDR2 YSLEER, per germline. V was cut by 0 bases and J by 7 bases, with 12 bases left in between. The CDR3 sequence is CASSQDQGSGEKLFF. The CDR3 bases are TGCGCCAGCAGCCAAGATCAGGGGTCGGGTGAAAAACTGTTTTTT.

V is TRBV7-9 and J is TRBJ2-1; possibly TRBD2 for D (5 bases). Looked up from germline, CDR1 is SEHNR and CDR2 is FQNEAQ (reference sequence). This CDR3 is built from 14 residues. V lost 2 bases to trimming and J lost 8 bases, with 13 bases between them. The CDR3 reads CASSLNAGVDEQFF. CDR3 DNA sequence: TGTGCCAGCAGCTTAAACGCCGGGGTTGATGAGCAGTTCTTC.

V is TRBV18 and J is TRBJ2-4; 12 bases are a match to TRBD2. The CDR3 has 14 amino acids. The J segment lost 5 bases and the V segment lost 8 bases, leaving 4 bases of the junction unmatched. Per the germline V gene, CDR1 is KGHSH and CDR2 is LQKENI. The CDR3 coding sequence is TGTGCCAGCCAACGGACTAGCGGGGAAAACATTCAGTACTTC. It encodes CASQRTSGENIQYF.

The chain has TRBV6-5 and TRBJ2-1; D is possibly TRBD2 (6 bases). This CDR3 has 12 residues. Trimming stripped 6 bases from V and 10 bases from J, with 13 bases between. Germline-derived CDR1 and CDR2 are MNHEY and SVGAGI. The CDR3 protein is CASSHGLAEQFF. The CDR3, as DNA: TGTGCCAGCAGCCACGGTCTAGCGGAGCAGTTCTTC.

The chain is built from TRBV29-1 and TRBJ2-1, with TRBD1 matching over 7 bases. Germline CDR1 and CDR2: SQVTM and ANQGSEA. After removal of 4 bases from V and 9 bases from J, the junction contained 12 bases not matched to a gene. CDR3 size: 14 residues. This chain's CDR3 is CSVGEGASPSEQFF. As DNA, the CDR3 is TGCAGCGTTGGCGAGGGGGCCTCTCCCAGTGAGCAGTTCTTC.

In this sample, this clone turned up once. CDR3 bases: TGTGCCAGCAGCCCTCAAGAGGTTCGCACCGGGGAGCTGTTTTTT. Protein: CASSPQEVRTGELFF. The gene calls are TRBV9 and TRBJ2-2; D unclear. The CDR3 totals 15 residues. V gave up 4 bases and J gave up 4 bases, with 14 bases separating them. The germline gives CDR1 SGDLS, CDR2 YYNGEE.

The chain employs TRBV6-5 and TRBJ1-2; 8 bases are shared with TRBD1. The V segment lost 6 bases and the J segment 8 bases; nucleotides outside the gene matches: 11. Germline CDR1 is MNHEY and CDR2 is SVGAGI. The CDR3 runs to 14 residues. CDR3 protein: CASRWGQAAGGYTF. The CDR3 nucleotides read TGTGCCAGCAGATGGGGACAGGCCGCGGGGGGCTACACCTTC.

This chain connects TRBV2 to TRBJ2-1; D may be TRBD1 (6 bases). With 5 bases removed from V and 0 bases from J, the gap between germline ends came to 11 bases. Germline loops: CDR1 SNHLY, CDR2 FYNNEI. The CDR3 spans 15 residues. The CDR3 loop reads CASSLDRSSYNEQFF. CDR3 DNA: TGTGCCAGCAGTCTTGACAGGAGCTCCTACAATGAGCAGTTCTTC.

The V gene is TRBV7-2, the J gene TRBJ1-2; 10 bases match TRBD1. The germline gives CDR1 SGHTA, CDR2 FQGNSA. Trimming cost V 4 bases and J 0 bases; bases outside gene matches: 2. The CDR3 runs 15 residues. CDR3 sequence: CASSSGTGANYGYTF. In DNA, the CDR3 is TGTGCCAGCAGCTCGGGGACAGGGGCTAACTATGGCTACACCTTC.

CDR3 bases: TGCGCCAGCAGCTTAGCGGTAGGCACTGAAGCTTTCTTT. Translated, it gives CASSLAVGTEAFF. The V call is TRBV4-3, the J call TRBJ1-1; D call uncertain. Germline V gene sequence: CDR1 LGHNA, CDR2 YSLEER. Deletions cut 5 bases from V and 4 bases from J, with 11 bases between. This CDR3 region has 13 residues.

V gene TRBV12-3 or TRBV12-4 combines with J gene TRBJ1-5; the D is unclear. This CDR3 comprises 11 residues. V was shortened by 6 bases and J by 9 bases, with 9 bases between the two germline ends. The CDR3 sequence: CASRGNGPQHF. The CDR3 nucleotides read TGTGCCAGCAGGGGCAATGGGCCCCAGCATTTT.

The CDR3 region has the DNA TGTGCCAGCTCCCAGGGACAGGGAACTGAAGCTTTCTTT. Translating it yields CASSQGQGTEAFF. V usage is TRBV18 and J usage is TRBJ1-1, with TRBD1 matching over 9 bases. Trimming took 6 bases from V and 5 from J; bases not matched to a gene: 4. This CDR3 region has 13 residues. Germline CDR1 reads KGHSH; CDR2 reads LQKENI.

V gene TRBV5-1 combines with J gene TRBJ2-5; D uncertain. This CDR3 has 13 residues. Germline V gene sequence: CDR1 SGHRS, CDR2 YFSETQ. V lost 4 bases to trimming and J lost 9 bases, with 16 bases between them. CDR3 sequence: CASSRSITSPQYF. The CDR3, as DNA: TGCGCCAGCAGCCGATCTATTACCTCTCCCCAGTACTTC.

This chain links TRBV2 with TRBJ1-2; TRBD1 is a possible D gene (6 bases). Germline V gene lookup returns CDR1 SNHLY and CDR2 FYNNEI. The CDR3 has 13 amino acids. V lost 3 bases and J 3 bases, leaving 8 bases between the germline ends. The CDR3 nucleotides are TGTGCCAGCAGTGAGTACAGGGACTATGGCTACACCTTC. It translates to CASSEYRDYGYTF.

This chain joins TRBV6-5 and TRBJ1-4; TRBD1 aligns across 10 bases. V was clipped by 6 bases and J by 5 bases; unmatched bases: 6. This CDR3 spans 15 amino acids. Germline V gene sequence: CDR1 MNHEY, CDR2 SVGAGI. The CDR3 DNA follows: TGTGCCAGCAGCCAGACAGGGGGCGCGAATGAAAAACTGTTTTTT. Translation: CASSQTGGANEKLFF.